This T cell receptor beta chain was documented in a study of CD8 T cells in Susac syndrome (dated by TCRdb to between 2018 and 2021). A note on the overall study: Repertoire sequencing was used to test whether CD8+ T cell activation and differentiation in Susac syndrome was antigen driven. The paper as a whole reports these results and caveats: The number of individuals in the TCR sequencing and HLA analysis was acknowledged as relatively small.

Peripheral blood CD8+ and CD4+ T cells from healthy donors, Susac syndrome patients and multiple sclerosis patients were profiled by high-throughput TCR beta sequencing. Treatment-naive patients with stable or active relapsing-remitting disease fulfilling revised McDonald criteria were used as multiple sclerosis controls. CD8+ TEMRA cells were enriched by FACS, while bulk CD8+ and CD4+ T cells were purified by magnetic negative isolation. Blood was drawn into EDTA tubes, processed within 24 hours, and PBMCs were isolated by density gradient centrifugation. PBMCs intended for TCR sequencing were cryopreserved in liquid nitrogen and were subsequently thawed in a 37 degrees C water bath. Purity of sorted or isolated CD4+, CD8+ and CD8+ TEMRA cells was at least 90%. This clonotype was seen only once. The antigen this receptor binds is unknown. Base qualities are not recorded, but no much larger clone differs from it by a single base. One read yields weak evidence.

Based on the germline V gene (reference sequence), the CDR1 and CDR2 sequences are DFQATT and SNEGSKA. At the junction V is shortened by 4 bases and J by 8 bases, with 18 bases in between. Inclusive of the bounding cysteine and phenylalanine, the CDR3 is 14 residues long. Just CDR3 DNA is preserved here, 42 bases in frame from base 1. RNA was extracted using the RNeasy kit, and roughly 0.5 to 1 microgram was reverse transcribed with random hexamers. The immunoSEQ multiplex PCR assay, which covers 54 Vbeta and 13 Jbeta segments, was used to amplify TCR beta CDR3 regions. To correct PCR amplification bias, a synthetic template baseline was used for both primer optimization and computational correction. For the original study's pipeline: Reads were assigned to V, D and J genes according to IMGT and analyzed in immunoSEQ Analyzer, with only productive sequences retained. Clonality was computed as one minus Shannon entropy normalized by log2 of the number of productive unique sequences. For each patient and control, public and private clones were evaluated within the 100 most prevalent clones. Clones were defined as Susac-specific when absent from the healthy and MS cohorts, from about 1,100 published viral clones and from other ImmuneACCESS disease sequences. The public reads were reprocessed in TCRdb via fastp at Q25 and MiXCR, keeping in-frame beta chains. Rows are combined by CDR3 protein, so each entry shows the most common genes and DNA. TCRdb's processing, not the study's, gives the V and J calls here. The sample data list 200,000 to 300,000 distinct CDR3 sequences, and 93% of these were observed just once. The ten largest clones represent approximately 0.07% of the sample.

The origin of this receptor is a human donor with multiple sclerosis. Sequenced material: CD4+ T cells from PBMCs. Here the chain combines TRBV20-1 and TRBJ2-1; TRBD2 is a possible D gene, resting on 6 matching bases. The CDR3 amino acid sequence is: CSAMAGRWGDEQFF. The nucleotide sequence is given as TGCAGTGCTATGGCGGGGAGGTGGGGCGATGAGCAGTTCTTC.